Listed here is a single T cell receptor (beta chain). The sample comes from a study of human T cells and chemical hapten exposure. TCRdb re-derived calls from the RACE reads in MiXCR, one entry per CDR3 protein. The sample has tens of thousands of distinct CDR3 sequences; roughly 12% are singletons. Trimming cost V 0 bases and J 1 base, with 7 bases left between them. This CDR3 contains 14 residues. Looked up from germline, CDR1 is SGHRS and CDR2 is YFSETQ. Time point of the sample: patch test 3, about 24 weeks after DPC sensitization. Treatment defined: therapeutic diphenylcyclopropenone sensitization with weekly scalp DPC.

The rearrangement joins TRBV5-1 to TRBJ1-1; D ambiguous. The origin of this receptor is a man aged 25-40 years with alopecia areata. Some clones in this sample may be carry-over from other donors' samples. Sequenced material: whole blood, taken in connection with sensitization to the hapten diphenylcyclopropenone (DPC). Here the CDR3 reads CASSLALGNTEAFF. The CDR3 region has the DNA TGCGCCAGCAGCTTGGCCTTAGGGAACACTGAAGCTTTCTTT.